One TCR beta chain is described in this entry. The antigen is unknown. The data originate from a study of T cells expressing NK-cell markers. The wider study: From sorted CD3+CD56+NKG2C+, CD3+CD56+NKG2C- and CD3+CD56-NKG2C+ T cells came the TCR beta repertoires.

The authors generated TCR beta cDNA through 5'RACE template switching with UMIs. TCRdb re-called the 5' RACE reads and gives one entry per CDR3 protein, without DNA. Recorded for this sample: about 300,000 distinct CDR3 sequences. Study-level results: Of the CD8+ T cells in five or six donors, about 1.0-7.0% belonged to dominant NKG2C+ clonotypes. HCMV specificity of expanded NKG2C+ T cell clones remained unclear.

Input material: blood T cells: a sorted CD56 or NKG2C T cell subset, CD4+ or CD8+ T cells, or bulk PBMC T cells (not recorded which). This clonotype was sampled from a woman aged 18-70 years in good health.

CDR3 sequence: CASSQDPASGRPNEQFF. This chain joins TRBV4-1 and TRBJ2-1; TCRdb picks TRBD2, but there is no DNA to check that call. The CDR3 length is 17 residues. Germline CDR1 and CDR2: MGHRA and YSYEKL.